This T cell receptor beta chain was profiled in a study of blood T cell repertoires in COVID-19. Study in general: T cells, B-cell-depleted T cells, or PBMCs supplied cDNA or gDNA.

Germline V CDR1 and CDR2: KGHDR, SFDVKD. Trimming shortened V by 6 bases and J by 1 base, and 6 bases separated the two germline ends. The CDR3 is 13 residues long. Authors' analysis steps: By means of reference gene primer amplification, nucleated cell counts were estimated. Assay used: immunoSEQ multiplex PCR; TCRdb lists only in-frame clones, some missing. Clone size and the V and J calls come from that table; the DNA yielded D and trimming. The table shows roughly 260,000 clones, with around nine tenths occurring only once. The TCR originated in a woman in her forties who had recovered from COVID-19. The sample taken for sequencing was peripheral blood. The genes are TRBV24-1 and TRBJ2-4; D might be TRBD1 (5 bases). The CDR3 DNA follows: TGTGCCACCAGTACAGGCGCCAAAAACATTCAGTACTTC. Its protein is CATSTGAKNIQYF.